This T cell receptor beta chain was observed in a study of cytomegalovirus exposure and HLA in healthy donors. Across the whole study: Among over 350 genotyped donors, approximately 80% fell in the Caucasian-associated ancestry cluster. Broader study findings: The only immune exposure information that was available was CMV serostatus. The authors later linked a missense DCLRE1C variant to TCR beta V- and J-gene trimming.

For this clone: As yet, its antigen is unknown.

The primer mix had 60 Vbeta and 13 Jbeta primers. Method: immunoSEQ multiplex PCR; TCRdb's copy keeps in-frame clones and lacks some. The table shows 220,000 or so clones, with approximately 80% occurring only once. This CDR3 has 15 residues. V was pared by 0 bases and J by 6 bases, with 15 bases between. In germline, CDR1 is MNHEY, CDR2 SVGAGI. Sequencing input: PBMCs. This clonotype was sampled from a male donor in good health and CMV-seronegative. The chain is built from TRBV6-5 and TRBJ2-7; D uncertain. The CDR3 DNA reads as TGTGCCAGCAGTTACTCGCCCAGTTCGCAGCGCGAGCAGTACTTC. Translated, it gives CASSYSPSSQREQYF.